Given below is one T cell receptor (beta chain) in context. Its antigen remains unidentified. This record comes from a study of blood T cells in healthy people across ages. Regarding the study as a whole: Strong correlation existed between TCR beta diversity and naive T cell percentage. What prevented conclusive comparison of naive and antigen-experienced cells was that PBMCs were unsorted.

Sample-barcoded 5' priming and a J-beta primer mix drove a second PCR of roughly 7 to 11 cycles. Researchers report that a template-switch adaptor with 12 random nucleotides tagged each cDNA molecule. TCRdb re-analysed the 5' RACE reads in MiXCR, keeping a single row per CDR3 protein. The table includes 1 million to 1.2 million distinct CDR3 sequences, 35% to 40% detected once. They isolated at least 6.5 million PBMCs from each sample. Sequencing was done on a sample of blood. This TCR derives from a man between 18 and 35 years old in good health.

CDR3 sequence (DNA): TGCGCCAGCAGCCACTTTGTTTGGAGGGGACGGGCCGGGGAGCTGTTTTTT. Protein: CASSHFVWRGRAGELFF. The chain recombines TRBV4-1 with TRBJ2-2; D is possibly TRBD2 (6 bases). V was cut by 3 bases and J by 6 bases, with 20 bases left in between. This CDR3 contains 17 residues. CDR1 is MGHRA and CDR2 is YSYEKL in the germline V gene.